This paragraph reports one T cell receptor (beta chain). The assay was immunoSEQ multiplex PCR, and TCRdb's table has in-frame clones only and misses some. The sample carries 30,000 to 35,000 clones, around 90% recorded once. The data stem from a study of T cell changes during pregnancy in multiple sclerosis. The germline V gene has CDR1 PRHDT and CDR2 FYEKMQ (reference sequence). This CDR3 is built from 15 residues. V dropped 0 bases and J dropped 5; count of bases not matched to a gene: 6. This specimen consisted of CD4+ T cells from peripheral blood mononuclear cells, obtained in the first trimester of pregnancy. The clonotype originates from a female donor in good health, enrolled as a control in a pregnancy study. The rearrangement joins TRBV13 to TRBJ2-7, with 8 nucleotides matching TRBD1. The CDR3 is CASSLGWTGKDEQYF. The CDR3 bases are TGTGCCAGCAGCTTAGGGTGGACAGGGAAGGACGAGCAGTACTTC.